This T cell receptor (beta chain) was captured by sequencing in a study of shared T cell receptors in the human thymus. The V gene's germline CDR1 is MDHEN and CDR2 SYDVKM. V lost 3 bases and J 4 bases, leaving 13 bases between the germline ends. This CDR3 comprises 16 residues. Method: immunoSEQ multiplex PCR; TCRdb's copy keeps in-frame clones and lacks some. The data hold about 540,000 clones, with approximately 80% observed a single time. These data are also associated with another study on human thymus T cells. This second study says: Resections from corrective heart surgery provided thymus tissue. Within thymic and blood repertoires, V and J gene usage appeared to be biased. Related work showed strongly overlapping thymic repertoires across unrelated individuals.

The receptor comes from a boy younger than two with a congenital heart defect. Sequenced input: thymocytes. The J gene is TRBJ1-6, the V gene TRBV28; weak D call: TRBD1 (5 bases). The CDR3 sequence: CASSFLPTAYNSPLHF. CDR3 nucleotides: TGTGCCAGCAGTTTCCTCCCGACAGCATATAATTCACCCCTCCACTTT.